Below, 13 T cell receptor beta chains from the same sample are listed, as sequenced in a study of T cells in Graves' hyperthyroidism and ophthalmopathy. Regions amplified from RNA transcripts were the TCR beta CDR3 regions. HTBI primers were employed in a first-round RT-PCR of the TCR CDR3. Each CDR3 protein gets one entry after TCRdb re-called the multiplex PCR reads with MiXCR. The sample includes fewer than 200,000 distinct CDR3 sequences, 9.4% seen only once; the top ten take around 20%. Input material: blood. These TCRs come from a woman under 30 with Graves' hyperthyroidism that later progressed to Graves' ophthalmopathy.

There are many counts of this clonotype. V usage is TRBV28 and J usage is TRBJ2-5; D is ambiguous. The CDR3 sequence is 12 residues long. Deletions cut 2 bases from V and 5 bases from J, with 6 bases between. Germline CDR1 MDHEN, CDR2 SYDVKM. The CDR3 DNA is TGTGCCAGCAGTTTAGATCTGGAGACCCAGTACTTC. Translating gives CASSLDLETQYF.

The CDR3 protein is CASRHLGGGAKDTQYF. CDR3 nucleotide sequence: TGTGCCAGCAGACACCTAGGAGGGGGGGCCAAAGATACGCAGTATTTT. The chain uses TRBV6-1 and TRBJ2-3; TRBD2 might be the D (7 bases). This CDR3 contains 16 residues. Trimming cost V 6 bases and J 5 bases, with 21 bases left between them. Germline loops: CDR1 MNHNS, CDR2 SASEGT.

This clonotype has at least ten counts. The chain couples TRBV7-2 to TRBJ2-7, with 9 nucleotides matching TRBD2. The V gene's germline CDR1 is SGHTA and CDR2 FQGNSA. This CDR3 is built from 19 residues. J gave up 2 bases and V 5 bases, and 19 bases lay outside the gene matches. Here the CDR3 DNA reads TGTGCCAGCAGCCTACGGACCGGGACTAGCCCTCGACAGCCCTACGAGCAGTACTTC. As protein: CASSLRTGTSPRQPYEQYF.

This clonotype was seen a few times. CDR3 amino acids: CASSLDGGRSSYEQYF. The CDR3, as DNA: TGTGCCAGCAGTTTAGACGGGGGCCGGAGCTCCTACGAGCAGTACTTC. The gene calls are TRBV27 and TRBJ2-7, with D tentatively TRBD1 or TRBD2 (6 bases each). V lost 2 bases to trimming and J lost 0 bases, with 14 bases between them. Per germline, CDR1 MNHEY and CDR2 SMNVEV (reference sequence). CDR3 size: 16 residues.

This clonotype occurred many times. The chain couples TRBV15 to TRBJ2-7; 7 positions match TRBD1. Germline V gives CDR1 LNHNV, CDR2 YYDKDF (reference sequence). The CDR3 totals 14 residues. The V segment lost 0 bases and the J segment 4 bases; nucleotides outside the gene matches: 3. CDR3 region: CATSREGQAYEQYF. In nucleotides, the CDR3 is TGTGCCACCAGCAGAGAAGGACAGGCATACGAGCAGTACTTC.

This clonotype was seen only a few times. This chain joins TRBV5-4 and TRBJ2-5; 13 bases are a match to TRBD2. From germline, CDR1 is SGHNT and CDR2 YYREEE (reference sequence). V was clipped by 4 bases and J by 6 bases; unmatched bases: 9. CDR3 length equals 16 residues. The CDR3 DNA follows: TGTGCCAGCAGCGTTGGACTAGCGGGAGTCGGAAAGACCCAGTACTTC. Residues: CASSVGLAGVGKTQYF.

This clonotype was observed many times. At one of its ends the junction is not consistent with the germline gene, which may arise from a read error. CDR3 residues: CASSVTGTNNYYEQYF. CDR3 DNA sequence: TGTGCCAGCAGCGTAACGGGGACTAACAACTACTACGAGCAGTACTTC. The gene calls are TRBV7-3 and TRBJ2-7, with 7 bases aligning to TRBD2. This CDR3 spans 16 amino acids. Germline V gene data show CDR1 as SGHTA and CDR2 as FQGTGA.

This clonotype has just a few counts. The chain couples TRBV9 to TRBJ2-2; TRBD1 matches at 8 bases. Unmatched junction bases numbered 10, after V lost 0 bases and J lost 0 bases. Germline CDR1 and CDR2: SGDLS and YYNGEE. CDR3 length: 19 residues. DNA for the CDR3: TGTGCCAGCAGCGTAGCTACAGGAAGGACAGGGACGAACACCGGGGAGCTGTTTTTT. Protein sequence: CASSVATGRTGTNTGELFF.

This chain uses TRBV4-1 with TRBJ2-4; the D gene is possibly TRBD1 (6 bases). This CDR3 has 13 residues. Germline V CDR1 and CDR2: MGHRA, YSYEKL. The ends were cut back, 3 bases at V and 7 bases at J, with 10 bases in the middle. The CDR3 loop is CASSHGTMNIQYF. The CDR3 DNA is TGCGCCAGCAGCCACGGGACAATGAACATTCAGTACTTC.

The chain uses TRBV20-1 and TRBJ1-1, with D unresolved. V was pared by 0 bases and J by 1 base, with 12 bases between. The CDR3 is 15 amino acids. Germline CDR1 reads DFQATT; CDR2 reads SNEGSKA (reference sequence). As DNA, the CDR3 is TGCAGTGCTAGAGATCTCGGGTTAAAGAACACTGAAGCTTTCTTT. Residues: CSARDLGLKNTEAFF.

This clonotype was counted many times. The chain uses TRBV5-1 and TRBJ2-7; 12 bases map to TRBD2. Germline CDR1 and CDR2: SGHRS and YFSETQ. This CDR3 is 16 amino acids long. V dropped 3 bases and J dropped 6; count of bases not matched to a gene: 10. This CDR3 reads CASSSKTSGSSAEQYF. CDR3 coding DNA: TGCGCCAGCAGCTCCAAGACTAGCGGGAGTTCAGCCGAGCAGTACTTC.

This clonotype was seen at least ten times. The chain employs TRBV20-1 and TRBJ2-5, with TRBD2 identical over 8 bases. Germline lookup yields CDR1 DFQATT and CDR2 SNEGSKA (reference sequence). With 3 bases clipped from V and 5 bases from J, the junction kept 8 bases outside the gene matches. There are 14 residues in the CDR3. CDR3 amino acids: CSASGRAGTETQYF. The DNA for the CDR3 is TGCAGTGCTAGCGGGAGGGCCGGAACTGAGACCCAGTACTTC.

This clonotype was detected ten times or more. The CDR3 protein is CASSQDDWLQGNGYTF. CDR3 sequence (DNA): TGCGCCAGCAGCCAAGACGATTGGCTGCAGGGTAATGGCTACACCTTC. The chain carries TRBV4-1 and TRBJ1-2, with D tentatively TRBD1 (5 bases). V was clipped by 0 bases and J by 6 bases, with 17 bases between them. CDR1 is MGHRA, CDR2 YSYEKL, per germline. This CDR3 spans 16 amino acids.